This T cell receptor beta chain stems from a study of cytomegalovirus exposure and HLA in healthy donors. Study-level results: HLA allele associations emerged for roughly 16,000 TCR beta sequences in a later analysis, at 0.05 false discovery rate.

The V gene lost 0 bases and the J gene lost 4 bases, with 6 bases spanning the gap. The CDR3 runs to 14 residues. In germline, CDR1 is SEHNR, CDR2 FQNEAQ (reference sequence). The PCR had 60 Vbeta and 13 Jbeta primers. Sequencing was performed with immunoSEQ multiplex PCR; in TCRdb, only in-frame clones are kept and a portion is missing. The sample has about 150,000 clones; around 74% are singletons. This clone appeared a few times. What it binds is not known. This TCR came from a man aged 18 to 30 in good health and CMV-seronegative. Sequenced sample: PBMCs. V is TRBV7-9 and J is TRBJ1-4; no clear D gene. The CDR3 spells CASSLAHGNEKLFF. For the CDR3, the DNA is TGTGCCAGCAGCTTAGCGCACGGTAATGAAAAACTGTTTTTT.